At least ten counts were recorded for the clone carrying this T cell receptor (beta chain). Antigen specificity is unknown. In making TCR cDNA, 5'RACE template switching added a universal primer site and UMIs to it. Each CDR3 protein gets one entry after TCRdb re-called the 5' RACE reads with MiXCR. The sample lists about 160,000 distinct CDR3 sequences, approximately 6.8% occurring once. The data were obtained in a study of T cells after yellow fever vaccination. Looking at the study overall: In the case of low-cell-number fractions, SMART-Seq v4 Ultra Low Input was used for preparation.

Study-wide findings and caveats: A secondary response was less intense yet reached its peak sooner, at day 5 versus 15. Overall, a small share of clonotypes was seen in both CD4 and CD8 compartments.

Germline CDR1 is SQVTM and CDR2 is ANQGSEA. Germline trimming cut 6 bases from V and 6 bases from J; bases unmatched to any gene: 19. The CDR3 totals 16 residues. The sequenced sample was CD4+ T cells sorted from PBMCs, obtained less than 6 days after the first yellow fever vaccination. The chain is built from TRBV29-1 and TRBJ2-7; 8 bases are shared with TRBD1. The origin of this receptor is a man between 18 and 29 years old who received the YFV17D yellow fever vaccine. The CDR3 spells CSVGSQGGQGLLEQYF. The DNA of the CDR3 is TGCAGCGTCGGATCACAGGGGGGACAAGGGTTGCTCGAGCAGTACTTC.